These T cell receptor beta chains were read from a single sample in a study of T cell responses to AZD1222 COVID-19 vaccine. The repertoire was sequenced with immunoSEQ multiplex PCR; TCRdb's copy has only in-frame clones and lacks some. The top ten hold roughly an eighth of the sample, which has over 95,000 clones, about 83% seen once. The source was peripheral blood, collected on day 0 of AZD1222 vaccination. The receptors were sampled from an adult in good health. CDR3s include the opening cysteine and the closing phenylalanine or tryptophan. Fields, in order: J gene, V gene, CDR3 protein.

j_call: TRBJ2-2; v_call: TRBV7-8; cdr3_aa: CASSLGSLAANTGELFF
j_call: TRBJ1-4; v_call: TRBV28; cdr3_aa: CASSLDRGREKLFF
j_call: TRBJ2-1; v_call: TRBV18; cdr3_aa: CASSPGTSGVSNEQFF
j_call: TRBJ1-6; v_call: TRBV6-5; cdr3_aa: CASTAGNSPLHF
j_call: TRBJ2-1; v_call: TRBV28; cdr3_aa: CANQPAGLAGINEQFF
j_call: TRBJ1-6; v_call: TRBV4-1; cdr3_aa: CASSQERGGLGNSPLHF
j_call: TRBJ2-3; v_call: TRBV10-3; cdr3_aa: CAIRRDRAPTDTQYF
j_call: TRBJ1-5; v_call: TRBV5-1; cdr3_aa: CASSLGGGNQPQHF
j_call: TRBJ1-6; v_call: TRBV20-1; cdr3_aa: CSASTRPGNSPLHF
j_call: TRBJ1-6; v_call: TRBV3-1/TRBV3-2; cdr3_aa: CASSDGTGRSRNSPLHF
j_call: TRBJ1-3; v_call: TRBV7-3; cdr3_aa: CASSSSGTGAGNTIYF
j_call: TRBJ1-5; v_call: TRBV2; cdr3_aa: CASIGTGGSNQPQHF
j_call: TRBJ1-6; v_call: TRBV19; cdr3_aa: CATGQGDRNSPLHF
j_call: TRBJ1-5; v_call: TRBV30; cdr3_aa: CAWSGVTQPQHF
j_call: TRBJ1-2; v_call: TRBV5-5; cdr3_aa: CASSPEGTVVYGYTF
j_call: TRBJ1-5; v_call: TRBV6-5; cdr3_aa: CASRGEGTWQPQHF
j_call: TRBJ2-7; v_call: TRBV5-4; cdr3_aa: CASSLIAGVGWEQYF
j_call: TRBJ2-7; v_call: TRBV2; cdr3_aa: CASSEGTYSYEQYF